This TCR beta chain was recorded in a study of T cells after yellow fever vaccination. For this clonotype: What it recognizes is unknown.

Study-level findings and limits: Within FACS-sorted repertoires, abundant clonotypes contaminating from the bulk population could be present. Researchers noted that a small share of clonotypes showed up in both CD4 and CD8 compartments.

V dropped 8 bases and J dropped 4; count of bases not matched to a gene: 12. CDR3 length: 17 residues. Per the germline V gene, CDR1 is MNHEY and CDR2 is SMNVEV (reference sequence). Template switching with 5'RACE generated the TCR cDNA and added a universal primer site and UMIs. TCRdb itself ran the 5' RACE reads through MiXCR, one entry per CDR3 protein. The data contain 600,000 to 750,000 distinct CDR3 sequences, around 12% of them seen just once; the ten biggest clones take up 14% to 15%. The material sequenced was PBMCs, taken on the day of the yellow fever booster vaccination. The V and J genes are TRBV27 and TRBJ2-2; 11 bases agree with TRBD2. The receptor comes from a man aged 25-45 years who received the YFV17D yellow fever vaccine. The CDR3 protein is CASGHIAGGVRTGELFF. The CDR3 DNA sequence: TGTGCCAGCGGCCATATAGCGGGAGGGGTTCGCACCGGGGAGCTGTTTTTT.